A selection of T cell receptor beta chains follows, all from one sample in a study of a mutant IDH1 vaccine in newly diagnosed glioma. Using immunoSEQ multiplex PCR, the repertoire was profiled, and TCRdb retains in-frame clones only, with some absent. The repertoire consists of about 58,000 clones, with about 86% occurring once and the leading ten covering nearly 7.5%. Their cognate antigens are unknown. The input for sequencing was PBMCs, taken from a glioma patient whose treatment included an IDH1 peptide vaccine. Source of these receptors: a woman in her forties or fifties with glioma. CDR3s include the opening cysteine and the closing phenylalanine or tryptophan. D genes are given only for firm matches. A clone size is listed for some rows: how often the clone was seen (once, few, many), or a class if it is expanded.

d_gene	v_gene	j_gene	abundance	CDR3aa	CDR3nt
-	TRBV7-3	TRBJ2-3	-	CASSSTDTQYF	TGTGCCAGCAGTTCCACAGATACGCAGTATTTT
-	TRBV6-6	TRBJ1-6	once	CASRPVSGSTLHF	TGTGCCAGCAGGCCTGTCTCGGGTTCTACCCTCCACTTT
-	TRBV6-4	TRBJ2-3	medium-sized	CASSDGAGGTDTQYF	TGTGCCAGCAGTGACGGGGCAGGGGGCACAGATACGCAGTATTTT
-	TRBV30	TRBJ2-6	-	CAWRGIGANVLTF	TGTGCCTGGAGGGGTATTGGGGCCAACGTCCTGACTTTC
-	TRBV7-3	TRBJ1-4	-	CASSFPGGRGEKLFF	TGTGCCAGCAGCTTCCCCGGGGGACGTGGTGAAAAACTGTTTTTT
-	TRBV5-6	TRBJ2-7	-	CASNGEPSYEQYF	TGTGCCAGCAACGGGGAGCCCTCCTACGAGCAGTACTTC
-	TRBV5-1	TRBJ2-2	-	CASSPITGTFNTGELFF	TGCGCCAGCAGCCCCATAACAGGGACATTTAACACCGGGGAGCTGTTTTTT
TRBD1	TRBV6-5	TRBJ2-1	-	CASSSDGGQGLDEQFF	TGTGCCAGCAGTTCCGATGGGGGACAGGGTTTAGATGAGCAGTTCTTC
TRBD1	TRBV6-4	TRBJ1-1	-	CASRRQGKGDEAFF	TGTGCCAGCAGGAGACAGGGAAAGGGCGATGAAGCTTTCTTT
-	TRBV21-1	TRBJ2-7	-	CASSGHEQYF	TGTGCCAGCAGCGGCCACGAGCAGTACTTC
TRBD2	TRBV2	TRBJ2-3	-	CASSVLAGGSSTDTQYF	TGTGCCAGCAGTGTACTAGCGGGGGGGAGTAGCACAGATACGCAGTATTTT
-	TRBV18	TRBJ2-3	once	CASSPFGTDTQYF	TGTGCCAGCTCACCATTTGGCACAGATACGCAGTATTTT
-	TRBV19	TRBJ1-1	-	CASRWETLGTEAFF	TGTGCCAGTAGATGGGAAACGCTCGGCACTGAAGCTTTCTTT
TRBD2	TRBV7-3	TRBJ2-3	-	CASSSGTSGGVAKQYF	TGTGCCAGCAGCTCCGGGACTAGCGGGGGGGTAGCCAAGCAGTATTTT
-	TRBV5-1	TRBJ2-3	-	CASNPGDTDTQYF	TGCGCCAGCAATCCGGGAGACACAGATACGCAGTATTTT
-	TRBV2	TRBJ2-5	few	CASSGPETQYF	TGTGCCAGCAGTGGGCCGGAGACCCAGTACTTC
-	TRBV5-4	TRBJ2-7	-	CASSSPTTYEQYF	TGTGCCAGCAGCTCCCCCACGACCTACGAGCAGTACTTC